This T cell receptor beta chain originates from a study of T-cell memory formation after mild COVID-19. TCRdb re-derived calls from the 5' RACE reads in MiXCR, one entry per CDR3 protein. Of roughly 600,000 distinct CDR3 sequences in the sample, more than 15% were seen once. This clonotype has a single count. V was clipped by 1 base and J by 0 bases; unmatched bases: 9. The CDR3 sequence is 18 residues long. CDR1 and CDR2 (germline): DFQATT, SNEGSKA (reference sequence). V usage is TRBV20-1 and J usage is TRBJ1-2; 12 nucleotides agree with TRBD1. The origin of this receptor is an adult woman who had mild COVID-19 (a few samples of this study predate the infection). Cell type and time point are not known. Material: PBMCs or a T cell subset sorted from them (not recorded which). The CDR3 loop reads CSARGFGTGGQANYGYTF. DNA for the CDR3: TGCAGTGCTAGAGGGTTTGGGACAGGGGGCCAAGCTAACTATGGCTACACCTTC.